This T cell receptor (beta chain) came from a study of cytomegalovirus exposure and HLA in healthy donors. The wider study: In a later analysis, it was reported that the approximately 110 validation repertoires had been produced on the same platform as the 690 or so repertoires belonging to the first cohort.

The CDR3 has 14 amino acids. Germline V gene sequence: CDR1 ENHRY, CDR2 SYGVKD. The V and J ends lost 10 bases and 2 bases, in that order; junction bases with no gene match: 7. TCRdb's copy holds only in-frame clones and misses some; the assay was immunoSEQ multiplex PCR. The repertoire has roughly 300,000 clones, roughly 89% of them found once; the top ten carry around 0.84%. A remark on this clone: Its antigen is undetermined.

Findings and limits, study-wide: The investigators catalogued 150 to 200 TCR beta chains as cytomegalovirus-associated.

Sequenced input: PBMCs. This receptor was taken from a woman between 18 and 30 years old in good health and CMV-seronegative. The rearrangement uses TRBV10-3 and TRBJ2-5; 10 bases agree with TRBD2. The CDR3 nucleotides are TGTGCCACTAAGCGGGAGGGGAGACAAGAGACCCAGTACTTC. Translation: CATKREGRQETQYF.